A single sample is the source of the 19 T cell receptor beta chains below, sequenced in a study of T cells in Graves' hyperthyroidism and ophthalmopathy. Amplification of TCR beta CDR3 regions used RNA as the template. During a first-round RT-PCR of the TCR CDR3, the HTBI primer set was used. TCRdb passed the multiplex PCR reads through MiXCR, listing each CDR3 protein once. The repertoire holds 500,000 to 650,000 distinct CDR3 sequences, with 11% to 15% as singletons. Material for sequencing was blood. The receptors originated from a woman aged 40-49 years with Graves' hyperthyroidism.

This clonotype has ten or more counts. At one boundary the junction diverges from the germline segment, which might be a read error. The chain's CDR3 is CARRDRGENIQYF. The CDR3 DNA follows: TGTGCCCGGAGGGACAGGGGGGAAAACATTCAGTACTTC. The chain couples TRBV30 to TRBJ2-4; 11 nucleotides align to TRBD1. This CDR3 region has 13 residues. Germline loops: CDR1 GTSNPN, CDR2 SVGIG (reference sequence).

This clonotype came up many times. CDR3 protein: CASSPLKSVKGVTEAFF. The CDR3 bases are TGTGCCAGCTCACCATTAAAGAGCGTCAAAGGGGTCACTGAAGCTTTCTTT. V usage is TRBV18 and J usage is TRBJ1-1; tentatively, D is TRBD1 (5 bases). Trimming removed 2 bases from V and 4 bases from J, with 20 bases in between. Germline V CDR1 and CDR2: KGHSH, LQKENI. There are 17 residues in the CDR3.

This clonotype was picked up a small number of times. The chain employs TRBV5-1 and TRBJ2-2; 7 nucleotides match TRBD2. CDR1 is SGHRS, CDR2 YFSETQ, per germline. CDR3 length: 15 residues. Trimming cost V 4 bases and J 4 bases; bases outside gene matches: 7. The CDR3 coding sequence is TGCGCCAGCAGCCCTAGAGCGGGAAGCACCGGGGAGCTGTTTTTT. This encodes CASSPRAGSTGELFF.

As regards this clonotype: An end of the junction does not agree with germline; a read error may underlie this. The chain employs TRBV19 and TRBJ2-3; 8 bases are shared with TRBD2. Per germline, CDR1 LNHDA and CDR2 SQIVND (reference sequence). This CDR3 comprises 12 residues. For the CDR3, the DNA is TGTGCCAGTAGCGGGAGGGCAGATATGCAGTATTTT. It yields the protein CASSGRADMQYF.

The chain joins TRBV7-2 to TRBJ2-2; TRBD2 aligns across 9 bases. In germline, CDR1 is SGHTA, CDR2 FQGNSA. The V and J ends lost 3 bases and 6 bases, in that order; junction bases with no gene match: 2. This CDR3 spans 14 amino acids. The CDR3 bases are TGTGCCAGCAGCTTTGGCGGGGGGGCCGGGGAGCTGTTTTTT. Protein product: CASSFGGGAGELFF.

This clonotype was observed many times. Written as DNA, the CDR3 is TGTGCCAGCAGTTTAGCGGGAGGGCCTGCGGAGACCCAGTACTTC. It specifies CASSLAGGPAETQYF. The chain links TRBV6-1 to TRBJ2-5; 11 bases fit TRBD2. The V and J ends lost 5 bases and 5 bases, in that order; junction bases with no gene match: 7. CDR1 and CDR2 (germline): MNHNS, SASEGT. The CDR3 extends over 15 amino acids.

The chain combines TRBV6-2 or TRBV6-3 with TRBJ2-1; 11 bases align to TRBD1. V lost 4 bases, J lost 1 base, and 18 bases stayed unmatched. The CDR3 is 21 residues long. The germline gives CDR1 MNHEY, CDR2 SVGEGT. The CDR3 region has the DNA TGTGCCAGCAGTTCCATTTTACCTGTATCGGGGACAGGGGGGTCCTACAATGAGCAGTTCTTC. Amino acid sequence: CASSSILPVSGTGGSYNEQFF.

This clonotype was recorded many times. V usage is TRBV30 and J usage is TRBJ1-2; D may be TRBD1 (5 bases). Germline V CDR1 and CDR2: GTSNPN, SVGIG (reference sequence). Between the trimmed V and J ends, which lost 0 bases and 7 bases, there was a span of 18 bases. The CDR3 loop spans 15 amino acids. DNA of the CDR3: TGTGCCTGGAGTGTAACTTGGGGCGGGATCGGTGGCTACACCTTC. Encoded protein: CAWSVTWGGIGGYTF.

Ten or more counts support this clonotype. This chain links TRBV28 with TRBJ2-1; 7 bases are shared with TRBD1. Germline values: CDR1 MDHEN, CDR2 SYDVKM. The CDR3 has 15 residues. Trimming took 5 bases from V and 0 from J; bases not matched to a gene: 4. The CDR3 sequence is CASSMTGSSYNEQFF. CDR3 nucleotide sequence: TGTGCCAGCAGTATGACAGGGAGCTCCTACAATGAGCAGTTCTTC.

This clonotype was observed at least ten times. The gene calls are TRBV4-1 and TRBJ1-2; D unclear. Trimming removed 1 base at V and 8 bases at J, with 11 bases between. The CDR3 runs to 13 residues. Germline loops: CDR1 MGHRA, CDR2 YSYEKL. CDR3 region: CASSQVTVRGYTF. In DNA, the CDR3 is TGCGCCAGCAGCCAAGTAACAGTGAGGGGCTACACCTTC.

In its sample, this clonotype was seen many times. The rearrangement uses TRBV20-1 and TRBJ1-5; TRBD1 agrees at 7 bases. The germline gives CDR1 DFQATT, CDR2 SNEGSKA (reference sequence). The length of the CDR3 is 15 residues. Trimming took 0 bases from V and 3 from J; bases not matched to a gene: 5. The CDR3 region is CSARDPGTVNQPQHF. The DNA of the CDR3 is TGCAGTGCTAGAGATCCTGGGACAGTCAATCAGCCCCAGCATTTT.

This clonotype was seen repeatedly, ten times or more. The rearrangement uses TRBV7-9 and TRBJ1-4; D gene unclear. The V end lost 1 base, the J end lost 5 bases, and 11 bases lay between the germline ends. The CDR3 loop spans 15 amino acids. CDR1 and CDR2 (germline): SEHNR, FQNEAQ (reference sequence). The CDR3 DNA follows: TGTGCCAGCAGCTTAGTATCCGGAGTCAATGAAAAACTGTTTTTT. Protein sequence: CASSLVSGVNEKLFF.

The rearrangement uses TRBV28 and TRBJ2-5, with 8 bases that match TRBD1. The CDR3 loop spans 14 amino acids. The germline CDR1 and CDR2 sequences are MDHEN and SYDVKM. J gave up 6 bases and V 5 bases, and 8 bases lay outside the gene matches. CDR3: CASSHPGGAKTQYF. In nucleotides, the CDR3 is TGTGCCAGCAGTCACCCAGGGGGCGCCAAGACCCAGTACTTC. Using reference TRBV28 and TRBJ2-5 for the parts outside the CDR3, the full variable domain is DVKVTQSSRYLVKRTGEKVFLECVQDMDHENMFWYRQDPGLGLRLIYFSYDVKMKEKGDIPEGYSVSREKKERFSLILESASTNQTSMYLCASSHPGGAKTQYFGPGTRLLVL.

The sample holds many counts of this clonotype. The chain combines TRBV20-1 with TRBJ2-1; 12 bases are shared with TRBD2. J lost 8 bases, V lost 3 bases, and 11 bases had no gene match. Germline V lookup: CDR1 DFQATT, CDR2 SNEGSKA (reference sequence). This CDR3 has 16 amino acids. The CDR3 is CSASPFTSGRSYEQFF. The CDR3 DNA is TGCAGTGCTAGCCCTTTTACTAGCGGGAGGTCCTATGAGCAGTTCTTC.

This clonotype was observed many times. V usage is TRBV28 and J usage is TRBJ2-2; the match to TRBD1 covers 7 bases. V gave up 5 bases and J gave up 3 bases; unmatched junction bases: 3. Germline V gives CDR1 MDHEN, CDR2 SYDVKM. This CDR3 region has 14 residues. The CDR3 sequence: CASSMTGYTGELFF. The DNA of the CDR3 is TGTGCCAGCAGTATGACAGGGTACACCGGGGAGCTGTTTTTT.

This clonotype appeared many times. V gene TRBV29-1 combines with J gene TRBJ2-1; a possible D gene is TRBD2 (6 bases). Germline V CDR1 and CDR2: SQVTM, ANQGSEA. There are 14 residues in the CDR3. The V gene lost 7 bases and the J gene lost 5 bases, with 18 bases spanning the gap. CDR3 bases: TGCAGCGCCCCCGGGGGTGGTCTACACAATGAGCAGTTCTTC. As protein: CSAPGGGLHNEQFF.

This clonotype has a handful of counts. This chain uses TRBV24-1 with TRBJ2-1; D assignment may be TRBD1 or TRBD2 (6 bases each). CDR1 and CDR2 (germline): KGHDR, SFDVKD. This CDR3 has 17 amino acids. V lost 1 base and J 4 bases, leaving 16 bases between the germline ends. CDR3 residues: CATSDFEGGNAYNEQFF. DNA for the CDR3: TGTGCCACCAGTGATTTTGAGGGGGGAAACGCATACAATGAGCAGTTCTTC.

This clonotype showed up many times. This CDR3 reads CAWSRGLTAHEQFF. In DNA, the CDR3 is TGTGCCTGGAGTAGGGGACTAACGGCCCATGAGCAGTTCTTC. The chain recombines TRBV30 with TRBJ2-1; 7 positions agree with TRBD2. CDR3 length: 14 amino acids. V was pared by 2 bases and J by 8 bases, with 9 bases of the junction left unmatched. Germline lookup yields CDR1 GTSNPN and CDR2 SVGIG (reference sequence).

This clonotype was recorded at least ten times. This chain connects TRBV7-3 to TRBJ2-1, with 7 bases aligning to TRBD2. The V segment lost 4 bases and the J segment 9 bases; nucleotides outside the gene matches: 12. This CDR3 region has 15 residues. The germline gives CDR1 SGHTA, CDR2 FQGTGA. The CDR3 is CASSSRAAGVSEQFF. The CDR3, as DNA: TGTGCCAGCAGCTCCCGAGCGGCGGGAGTAAGTGAGCAGTTCTTC.